What follows is one TCR beta chain and its context. This clone was observed a few times. There is no known antigen for this receptor. Within one base of it there is no much larger clone, and no base qualities were kept. This sample is part of a study of beta chain features in type 1 diabetes (dated by TCRdb to 2016 to 2019). Background on the whole study: Mean age, gender distribution, total cell number and subset yield were not different between patients and healthy donors. Regulatory and stem cell-like memory subsets were obtained from only 8 patients and roughly 8 healthy donors, while naive and central memory subsets were obtained from all 30 or so donors. A total of about 100 million sorted cells were examined across all samples, and RNA yield correlated strongly with the number of cells per subset. The study compared the TCRB repertoires of sorted circulating CD4+ T cell subsets in recently diagnosed type 1 diabetes patients with those in matched healthy donors. What the authors observed across the whole study: Shorter templates might be favored by PCR, yet because patient and control samples were amplified and corrected together, any such skew would affect both groups equally. Naive, central memory and regulatory TCRB repertoires appeared to be more alike among patients than among healthy donors. A moderate but significant shortening of TCRB CDR3 length was observed in type 1 diabetes patients in all four CD4+ subsets. Sequencing cDNA rather than genomic DNA could over-represent highly expressing activated cells, although activation and CD3 levels did not differ between groups. Because small numbers of individuals were included in the HLA sub-analyses, any influence of HLA type on TCRB rearrangement was left unresolved. At VDJ recombination sites, patients with type 1 diabetes made fewer insertions and deleted more nucleotides, a pattern implying thymic rearrangement abnormalities.

The High Capacity cDNA Reverse Transcription Kit was used to reverse transcribe all of the isolated RNA, meaning that expressed TCRB transcripts were what got sequenced. Deep immunoSEQ sequencing was applied to naive, central memory and regulatory T cell samples, giving an average of about 3.7 million total reads per sample. Sorted cells were lysed in RLT buffer, and RNA was extracted using DNase-treated RNeasy Micro or Mini kits according to cell number. To prevent cross-contamination, every cell subset was processed on its own, while patient and healthy donor samples were processed together. The immunoSEQ multiplex PCR was used to amplify TCRB sequences from cDNA, generating 87-bp fragments that spanned the CDR3 region. Amplicons were sequenced on the Illumina HiSeq platform. As for the original processing: PCR bias was corrected computationally using synthetic template baselines, and reads within Hamming distance 2 were collapsed, with unmergeable singletons discarded. Reads were aligned against IMGT so that V, D and J genes, CDR3 length and insertions or deletions at six rearrangement sites could be assigned. Clonotype counts were normalized to sorted cell number within each subset before computing true diversity and Gini coefficients with the tcR R package. The overlap coefficient, calculated on TCRB nucleotide sequences, was used to measure repertoire sharing. Imported from immuneACCESS, the table was reduced by TCRdb to in-frame sequences with V and J called. These copies leave out some clones; in studies compared against another copy, an unresolved V gene accounts for under half, and the cause of the remainder is not known. That table supplies the V and J calls and clone size; D and trimming were determined from the DNA. The sample records about 220,000 clones, roughly 11% of which are singletons. The ten largest clones capture 1% to 1.5% of the sample.

Trimming leaves V shorter by 6 bases and J shorter by 1 base, with the junction holding 3 bases beyond the gene matches. The CDR3 holds 14 amino acids from the cysteine to the phenylalanine. Just the 42-base CDR3 DNA is kept, in frame starting at base 1. The germline V gene encodes CDR1 MGHDK and CDR2 SYGVNS. Each donor gave one peripheral blood draw, averaging approximately 120 mL, which was collected into heparinised tubes. A BD FACSAria II and a panel including CD45RO, CCR7, CD25, CD127, CD95 and CD27 were used to sort naive, central memory, regulatory and stem cell-like memory CD4+ T cells. A purity above 98% was achieved for all sorted populations. PBMCs were isolated right away by Lymphoprep density gradient centrifugation and were stained directly, without culture. Samples were stained and sorted in pairs, with one healthy donor and one patient per experiment, so that batch effects were minimized.

The chain links TRBV25-1 with TRBJ1-3; 7 of the junction bases match TRBD1. The source material was central memory CD4+ T cells from blood. This clonotype was sampled from a man between 18 and 29 years old in good health. This receptor has the CDR3 CASRDRESGNTIYF. The sequenced DNA: TGTGCCAGCAGAGACAGGGAGTCTGGAAACACCATATATTTT.